Listed below are T cell receptor beta chains from one sample, sequenced in a study of T cells in Graves' hyperthyroidism and ophthalmopathy. MiXCR, run by TCRdb on the multiplex PCR reads, gives a single entry per CDR3 protein. The data hold 400,000 or so distinct CDR3 sequences, with more than 14% observed a single time. Sequencing was carried out using blood. The source is a woman aged 25 to 39 with Graves' ophthalmopathy. The CDR3 runs from the conserved cysteine through the conserved F or W. A D gene is named only where the DNA matches it firmly. Clone sizes are given selectively: once, few, many, or a class where the clone is expanded.

abundance	v_gene	j_gene	d_gene	CDR3aa	CDR3nt
-	TRBV6-4	TRBJ1-1	TRBD1	CASKGRQGAWPTEAFF	TGTGCCAGCAAAGGTAGACAGGGGGCTTGGCCAACTGAAGCTTTCTTT
many	TRBV4-1	TRBJ1-1	-	CASSQDQGGNTEAFF	TGCGCCAGCAGCCAAGATCAAGGGGGGAACACTGAAGCTTTCTTT
-	TRBV10-1	TRBJ2-7	-	CASSSSPTQGYEQYF	TGCGCCAGCAGCTCGAGTCCAACCCAGGGTTACGAGCAGTACTTC
many	TRBV20-1	TRBJ2-1	-	CSASRTGANEQFF	TGCAGTGCTAGTAGGACTGGGGCCAATGAGCAGTTCTTC
-	TRBV5-4	TRBJ2-5	TRBD1	CASSTSQGGEAQYF	TGTGCCAGCAGCACGTCACAGGGGGGTGAGGCCCAGTACTTC
-	TRBV4-1	TRBJ1-2	-	CASSQSDSNYGYTF	TGCGCCAGCAGCCAATCGGACAGCAACTATGGCTACACCTTC
many	TRBV4-1	TRBJ1-1	-	CASSHIGLEAFF	TGCGCCAGCAGCCACATCGGACTTGAAGCTTTCTTT
many	TRBV6-1	TRBJ1-1	-	CASQEGQGNTEAFF	TGTGCCAGCCAAGAGGGGCAGGGGAACACTGAAGCTTTCTTT
many	TRBV5-6	TRBJ1-1	-	CASSLDPTENTEAFF	TGTGCCAGCAGCCTCGACCCGACAGAGAACACTGAAGCTTTCTTT
many	TRBV28	TRBJ2-6	TRBD1	CASSLVPGQGIVTSSGANVLTF	TGTGCCAGCAGTTTAGTCCCGGGACAGGGAATAGTGACTTCCTCTGGGGCCAACGTCCTGACTTTC
-	TRBV11-3	TRBJ1-2	-	CASSSKAGAEANYGYTF	TGTGCCAGCAGCTCCAAAGCAGGGGCCGAAGCTAACTATGGCTACACCTTC
-	TRBV7-8	TRBJ2-5	-	CASRSAGETQYF	TGTGCCAGCAGAAGTGCAGGAGAGACCCAGTACTTC
many	TRBV20-1	TRBJ2-3	-	CSASGHQIVTDTQYF	TGCAGTGCTAGCGGACACCAAATCGTCACAGATACGCAGTATTTT
many	TRBV28	TRBJ1-6	-	CASSIPSGQGNSPLHF	TGTGCCAGCAGTATCCCGTCGGGGCAGGGAAATTCACCCCTCCACTTT
many	TRBV6-2/TRBV6-3	TRBJ2-5	-	CASSYDWTKTQYF	TGTGCCAGCAGTTATGACTGGACGAAGACCCAGTACTTC
many	TRBV11-3	TRBJ2-1	-	CASSSAPEGAPYNEQFF	TGTGCCAGCAGCTCCGCGCCGGAGGGGGCTCCCTACAATGAGCAGTTCTTC
many	TRBV7-2	TRBJ2-5	TRBD2	CASSHRGGAGAGETQYF	TGTGCCAGCAGCCATCGGGGGGGGGCGGGGGCAGGAGAGACCCAGTACTTC
many	TRBV3-1	TRBJ1-1	TRBD1	CASSPSTGRNTEAFF	TGTGCCAGCAGCCCCTCGACAGGGCGGAACACTGAAGCTTTCTTT
few	TRBV19	TRBJ1-5	TRBD1	CASSITDRGDQPQHF	TGTGCCAGTAGTATCACGGACAGGGGTGATCAGCCCCAGCATTTT
many	TRBV7-3	TRBJ2-1	TRBD1	CASSPGQASSYNEQFF	TGTGCCAGCAGCCCAGGACAGGCCAGCTCCTACAATGAGCAGTTCTTC
many	TRBV6-1	TRBJ2-7	TRBD1	CASRELQGAGLHEQYF	TGTGCCAGCAGGGAACTACAGGGGGCAGGACTCCACGAGCAGTACTTC
many	TRBV7-2	TRBJ2-3	TRBD2	CASSDKAGDGDTQYF	TGTGCCAGCAGCGACAAAGCGGGGGATGGGGATACGCAGTATTTT
many	TRBV19	TRBJ1-1	-	CASSTRKASDRNTEAFF	TGTGCCAGTAGTACGCGAAAAGCCTCCGACAGGAACACTGAAGCTTTCTTT
many	TRBV7-8	TRBJ2-2	-	CASSVGWELFF	TGTGCCAGCAGCGTCGGGTGGGAGCTGTTTTTT
many	TRBV29-1	TRBJ2-7	-	CSARRDFTYEQYF	TGCAGCGCCCGCCGGGACTTTACCTACGAGCAGTACTTC
many	TRBV11-3	TRBJ2-7	-	CASSLGRSVEQYF	TGTGCCAGCAGCTTGGGCAGATCTGTCGAGCAGTACTTC
-	TRBV30	TRBJ2-1	TRBD2	CAWSVPGTSGSFDEQFF	TGTGCCTGGAGTGTCCCCGGGACTAGCGGGAGTTTCGATGAGCAGTTCTTC
-	TRBV4-2	TRBJ1-2	-	CASNQLQGLTNYGYTF	TGTGCCAGCAACCAACTACAGGGCCTCACCAACTATGGCTACACCTTC
many	TRBV28	TRBJ1-5	-	CASSPTAGVGNQPQHF	TGTGCCAGCAGTCCCACGGCCGGAGTGGGCAATCAGCCCCAGCATTTT
many	TRBV18	TRBJ2-5	TRBD1	CASSRQGVLETQYF	TGTGCCAGCTCACGACAGGGTGTCTTGGAGACCCAGTACTTC
many	TRBV5-8	TRBJ1-1	-	CASSFPDRSMNTEAFF	TGTGCCAGCAGCTTCCCCGACAGGTCAATGAACACTGAAGCTTTCTTT
-	TRBV3-1	TRBJ1-4	-	CASSQRGQFNEKLFF	TGTGCCAGCAGCCAAAGAGGACAGTTTAATGAAAAACTGTTTTTT
few	TRBV11-3	TRBJ1-2	TRBD1	CASSNRDRGSGYTF	TGTGCCAGCAGCAACCGGGACAGGGGGTCTGGCTACACCTTC
many	TRBV3-1	TRBJ2-5	TRBD1	CASSQVGTEETQYF	TGTGCCAGCAGCCAAGTTGGGACAGAAGAGACCCAGTACTTC
many	TRBV25-1	TRBJ2-7	-	CASSEGGPRPYEQYF	TGTGCCAGCAGTGAGGGGGGCCCCAGACCCTACGAGCAGTACTTC
many	TRBV30	TRBJ1-5	-	CAWSLGGPRNQPQHF	TGTGCCTGGAGTTTGGGTGGACCTCGCAATCAGCCCCAGCATTTT
many	TRBV15	TRBJ2-7	-	CATSAGSIYYEQYF	TGTGCCACCAGTGCGGGCAGTATCTACTACGAGCAGTACTTC
-	TRBV7-9	TRBJ2-7	TRBD2	CASSDSLAAGAEQYF	TGTGCCAGCTCGGACTCACTAGCGGCGGGAGCCGAGCAGTACTTC
many	TRBV6-1	TRBJ2-1	-	CASSEGEWDEQFF	TGTGCCAGCAGTGAGGGTGAGTGGGATGAGCAGTTCTTC
many	TRBV15	TRBJ1-3	-	CATSRDITTSGNTIYF	TGTGCCACCAGCAGAGATATCACAACCTCTGGAAACACCATATATTTT
many	TRBV12-3/TRBV12-4	TRBJ1-2	-	CASTRTAESYGYTF	TGTGCCAGCACCCGGACAGCGGAAAGCTATGGCTACACCTTC
many	TRBV28	TRBJ2-3	TRBD1	CASSSGQGGTDTQYF	TGTGCCAGCAGTTCAGGACAGGGGGGTACAGATACGCAGTATTTT
many	TRBV12-3/TRBV12-4	TRBJ2-5	TRBD1	CASSFYRGTQYF	TGTGCCAGCAGCTTTTACAGGGGTACCCAGTACTTC
-	TRBV12-3/TRBV12-4	TRBJ1-3	-	CAGSPVGNTIYF	TGTGCCGGCAGCCCAGTCGGAAACACCATATATTTC
many	TRBV6-2/TRBV6-3	TRBJ2-3	-	CASSYHRPTDTQYF	TGTGCCAGCAGTTACCACAGGCCAACAGATACGCAGTATTTT
many	TRBV27	TRBJ1-5	-	CASSFALGDNQPQHF	TGTGCCAGCAGTTTCGCCCTAGGGGACAATCAGCCCCAGCATTTT
many	TRBV6-1	TRBJ2-2	-	CASPDYNTGELFF	TGTGCCAGTCCGGACTATAACACCGGGGAGCTGTTTTTT
many	TRBV5-1	TRBJ2-1	TRBD2	CASSLGTSGGASSFF	TGCGCCAGCAGCTTGGGGACTAGCGGGGGGGCTTCATCGTTCTTC
many	TRBV5-8	TRBJ2-1	TRBD1	CASSSTGGLIYNEQFF	TGTGCCAGCAGCTCTACAGGGGGCCTCATCTACAATGAGCAGTTCTTC
many	TRBV12-3/TRBV12-4	TRBJ2-2	-	CASSLMGISALTGELFF	TGTGCCAGCAGTTTGATGGGTATTTCGGCTTTGACCGGGGAGCTGTTTTTT
many	TRBV11-2	TRBJ1-3	TRBD1	CASSSTLGQVYGNTIYF	TGTGCCAGCAGCTCAACATTGGGACAGGTCTACGGAAACACCATATATTTT
many	TRBV7-9	TRBJ1-1	-	CAGQPNTEAFF	TGTGCCGGGCAGCCGAACACTGAAGCTTTCTTT
many	TRBV11-2	TRBJ2-3	-	CASSSWLPGAGDTQYF	TGTGCCAGCAGCTCCTGGCTGCCGGGGGCGGGAGATACGCAGTATTTT
many	TRBV27	TRBJ2-7	-	CASSLSTVSYEQYF	TGTGCCAGCAGTTTATCGACGGTATCCTACGAGCAGTACTTC
many	TRBV29-1	TRBJ1-6	-	CSVEDPDSPLHF	TGCAGCGTTGAAGATCCCGATTCACCCCTCCACTTT
few	TRBV4-2	TRBJ1-2	-	CASSQAPDRLPNYGYTF	TGTGCCAGCAGCCAAGCCCCCGACAGGCTACCCAACTATGGCTACACCTTC
many	TRBV6-1	TRBJ1-4	TRBD1	CASSDLGTGGGGEKLFF	TGTGCCAGCAGTGACCTCGGGACAGGGGGCGGGGGTGAAAAACTGTTTTTT
many	TRBV6-1	TRBJ2-1	TRBD1	CASDPGTGGNEQFF	TGTGCCAGCGATCCCGGGACAGGGGGCAATGAGCAGTTCTTC
few	TRBV6-1	TRBJ2-1	TRBD2	CASSEPTSGGVYEQFF	TGTGCCAGCAGTGAACCCACTAGCGGGGGGGTCTATGAGCAGTTCTTC